The rows below give T cell receptor beta chains drawn from one sample of a study of blood T cell repertoires in COVID-19. Assay: immunoSEQ multiplex PCR; the TCRdb copy retains only in-frame clones and omits some. The table has a few hundred thousand clones, 85% seen once. The sample comprised PBMCs or T cells enriched from blood (not recorded which). The receptors shown here come from a man aged 35-49 years who had recovered from COVID-19. Each CDR3 is given without its conserved first and last residue.

J | V | CDR3
TRBJ1-6 | TRBV4-1 | ASSPRGQGSPLH
TRBJ2-1 | TRBV6-1 | ASSESGGYGEQF
TRBJ2-2 | TRBV11-2 | ANSLGITGELF
TRBJ2-1 | TRBV10-3 | ASAGPSSYNEQF
TRBJ2-1 | TRBV10-3 | AITAGGGGNEQF
TRBJ2-7 | TRBV7-9 | ASSSPGLLTYEQY
TRBJ1-1 | TRBV5-1 | ASKVGGSMNTEAF
TRBJ2-1 | TRBV12-3/TRBV12-4 | ASSMTVYNEQF
TRBJ2-7 | TRBV20-1 | SASDGSQAYEQY
TRBJ1-1 | TRBV5-6 | ASSLATGTNTEAF
TRBJ2-1 | TRBV2 | AGQAGDGNEQF
TRBJ2-7 | TRBV5-1 | ASSQYRATYEQY
TRBJ2-1 | TRBV4-1 | ASSQGLAGGGYNEQF
TRBJ1-5 | TRBV28 | ASSLRGQVQPQH
TRBJ2-7 | TRBV11-2 | ASSLDSASGRASAYEQY
TRBJ2-2 | TRBV10-3 | AINPGTPYTGELF
TRBJ2-7 | TRBV7-9 | ASSRLINGGLVGEQY
TRBJ2-7 | TRBV27 | ASSLSGTISYEQY
TRBJ2-2 | TRBV6-5 | ASSWTGETGELF
TRBJ2-1 | TRBV7-6 | ASTKGSDGSSYNEQF
TRBJ2-1 | TRBV5-1 | ASSFRGAISANEQF
TRBJ1-1 | TRBV18 | ASSPPSRDRGFLWTEAF
TRBJ1-5 | TRBV28 | ASSRPQDNQPQH
TRBJ1-4 | TRBV5-1 | ASSLDGTGGSEKLF
TRBJ2-3 | TRBV10-3 | AAATTDTQY
TRBJ1-2 | TRBV12-5 | ASGLVLVRPKFYGYT
TRBJ1-5 | TRBV6-5 | ASRMEPNSNQPQH
TRBJ2-1 | TRBV12-5 | ASGNRDRYNEQF
TRBJ2-1 | TRBV7-3 | ASSPAGLAGQNEQF